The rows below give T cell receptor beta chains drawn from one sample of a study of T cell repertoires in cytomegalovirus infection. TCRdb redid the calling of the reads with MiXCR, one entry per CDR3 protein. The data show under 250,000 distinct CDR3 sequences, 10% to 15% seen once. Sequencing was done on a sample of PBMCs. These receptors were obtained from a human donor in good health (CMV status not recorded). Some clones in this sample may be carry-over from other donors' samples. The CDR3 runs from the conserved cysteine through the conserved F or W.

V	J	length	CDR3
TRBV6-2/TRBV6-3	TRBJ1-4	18	CASSYPTGAGATNEKLFF
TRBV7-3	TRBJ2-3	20	CASSLTGGGGGPGSTDTQYF
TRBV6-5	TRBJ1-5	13	CASSYGGSQPQHF
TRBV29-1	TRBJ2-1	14	CSTRGVALRGEQFF
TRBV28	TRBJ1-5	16	CASTGGPQGRNQPQHF
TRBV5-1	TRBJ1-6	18	CASSFGGSLSSYNSPLHF
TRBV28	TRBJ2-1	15	CASRQGGGSYNEQFF
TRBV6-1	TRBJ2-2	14	CASETGENTGELFF
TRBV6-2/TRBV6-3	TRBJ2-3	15	CASSQTGARADTQYF
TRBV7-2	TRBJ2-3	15	CASSPRGARTDTQYF
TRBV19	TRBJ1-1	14	CPSSGQGYNTEAFF
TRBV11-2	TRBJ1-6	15	CASSQSGAANSPLHF
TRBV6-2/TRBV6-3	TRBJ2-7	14	CASRETGDRYEQYF
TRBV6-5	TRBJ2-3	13	CAAVSPHTDTQYF
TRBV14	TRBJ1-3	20	CASSQVYWDSYTFSGNTIYF
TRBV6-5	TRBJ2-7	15	CASRLRRGPSYEQYF
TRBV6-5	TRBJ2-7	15	CASSSGLGPRNEQYF
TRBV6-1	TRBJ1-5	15	CASRAAGGINQPQHF
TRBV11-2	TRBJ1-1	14	CASSLDPGETEAFF
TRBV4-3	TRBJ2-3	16	CASSQTLATSTDTQYF
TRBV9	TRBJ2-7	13	CASSVTVGYEQYF
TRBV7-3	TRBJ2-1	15	CASSPPGQSEHEQFF
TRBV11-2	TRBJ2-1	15	CASSLLQGRYNEQFF
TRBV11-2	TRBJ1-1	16	CASSLDPDRGNTEAFF
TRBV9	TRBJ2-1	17	CASSVGSQRASYNEQFF
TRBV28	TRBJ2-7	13	CASSLGTFYEQYF
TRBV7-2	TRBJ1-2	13	CASSLVGAAGYTF
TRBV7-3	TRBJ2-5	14	CASSPQGFQETQYF
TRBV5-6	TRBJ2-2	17	CASSLMVVAGGVGELFF
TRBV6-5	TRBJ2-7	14	CASSYTRDNFEQYF
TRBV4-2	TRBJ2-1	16	CASTLKGGDPYNEQFF
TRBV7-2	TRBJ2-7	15	CASSYGAGGRNEQYF
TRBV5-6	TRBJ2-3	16	CASSLPGSVSTDTQYF